This T cell receptor beta chain was recorded in a study of early T cells in non-severe SARS-CoV-2 infection. In its sample, this clonotype was seen many times. The antigen remains unidentified. Study-level findings and limits: The matching step, a VDJdb search, favored anti-spike CD8 responses and missed private and CD4 specificities.

Each cDNA molecule carried a unique molecular identifier. TCRdb called the 5' RACE reads again in MiXCR, with one record for every CDR3 protein. The top ten hold 4% to 4.5% of the sample, which has around 28,000 distinct CDR3 sequences, about 4% seen once. The germline gives CDR1 KGHSH, CDR2 LQKENI. Trimming removed 3 bases from V and 7 bases from J, with 16 bases in between. This CDR3 region has 14 residues. The sequencing input was whole blood. This rearrangement joins TRBV18 to TRBJ2-7; perhaps TRBD2 as D (6 bases). The TCR was taken from an adult who was a healthcare worker with PCR-confirmed SARS-CoV-2 infection or an uninfected control (not recorded which). The CDR3 DNA reads as TGTGCCAGCTCACCGGTCGGGCGGGGTAGGGAGCAGTACTTC. Its protein product is CASSPVGRGREQYF.